This TCR beta chain derives from a study of CD8 T cells in Susac syndrome (dated by TCRdb to 2018 to 2020). Background for the entire study: Among the Susac syndrome patients who were sequenced, clinically active disease was present in six and clinical remission was observed in fewer than 10. The study used repertoire sequencing to test whether antigen drove CD8+ T cell activation and differentiation in Susac syndrome. Susac syndrome patients were therapy-naive, on corticosteroids (some also receiving IVIg), or on IVIg alone at blood withdrawal. General conclusions and limits of the study: In the CD4+ T cell repertoire of Susac syndrome patients, clonal expansion was not detected. The number of individuals in the TCR sequencing and HLA analysis was acknowledged as relatively small.

RNA was extracted with the RNeasy kit and roughly 0.45 to 1 ug was reverse transcribed using random hexamers. The immunoSEQ multiplex PCR assay, which covers 54 Vbeta and 13 Jbeta segments, was used to amplify TCR beta CDR3 regions. Bias from PCR amplification was corrected by using a synthetic template baseline for primer optimization and for computational correction. Per the authors' processing: Reads were annotated to V, D and J genes per IMGT and analyzed with immunoSEQ Analyzer, keeping only productive sequences. Clonality was computed as one minus Shannon entropy normalized by log2 of the number of productive unique sequences. For each patient and control, public and private clones were evaluated within the 100 most prevalent clones. Clones were defined as Susac-specific when absent from the healthy and MS cohorts, from roughly 1,000 published viral clones and from other ImmuneACCESS disease sequences. TCRdb passed the public sequencing reads through fastp at Q25 and MiXCR, retaining productive beta sequences. When rows share a CDR3 protein, they turn into one entry using the most common DNA and genes. These V and J calls originate from TCRdb's pipeline instead of the authors' own analysis. The sample table records 200,000 to 250,000 distinct CDR3 sequences; approximately 94% of these occur just once. The ten largest account for around 0.15% of the sample.

A word on this clonotype: No antigen is known for it. Base-call qualities are not available, and no considerably larger clone is one nucleotide away.

Peripheral blood CD8+ and CD4+ T cells from healthy donors, Susac syndrome patients and multiple sclerosis patients were profiled by high-throughput TCR beta sequencing. The Susac syndrome patients fulfilled recently defined diagnostic criteria for definite or probable disease. Bulk CD8+ and CD4+ T cells were purified magnetically by negative isolation, whereas CD8+ TEMRA cells were enriched by FACS. Blood was collected in EDTA tubes and processed within 24 hours, with PBMCs isolated through density gradient centrifugation. PBMCs destined for TCR sequencing were cryopreserved in liquid nitrogen and later thawed in a 37 °C water bath. Purity of sorted or isolated CD4+, CD8+ and CD8+ TEMRA cells was at least 90%. CDR1 and CDR2 are read off the germline V gene as SGHTA and FQGNSA. The junction shows trimming of 5 bases on V and 2 bases on J, plus 16 bases between the germline ends. The CDR3 goes from the cysteine to the phenylalanine over 15 residues. Only the CDR3 region is kept as DNA, spanning 45 bases read in frame from base 1.

Sequencing was done on a sample of CD4+ T cells from PBMCs. This TCR derives from a human donor with Susac syndrome. The rearranged chain carries TRBV7-2 and TRBJ2-7; the D match is possibly TRBD1 or TRBD2, with 7 bases aligned in each. The DNA sequence is given as TGTGCCAGCAGCCCACGACAGGGAGGGGCCTACGAGCAGTACTTC. Translated, this gives CASSPRQGGAYEQYF. Supplemented by the reference TRBV7-2 and TRBJ2-7 proteins around the CDR3, the complete variable domain is GAGVSQSPSNKVTEKGKDVELRCDPISGHTALYWYRQSLGQGLEFLIYFQGNSAPDKSGLPSDRFSAERTGGSVSTLTIQRTQQEDSAVYLCASSPRQGGAYEQYFGPGTRLTVT.